The 24 T cell receptor beta chains below all came from one sample that was sequenced in a study of CD4 T cells in relation to SARS-CoV-2 and coronaviruses. Produced via immunoSEQ multiplex PCR; TCRdb's table is partial and in-frame only. Among some 40,000 clones listed, 77% were seen once. Antigens of these TCRs are unknown. The specimen sequenced was memory CD4+ T cells from PBMCs, cultured in vitro. These receptors originate from an adult with COVID-19.

The chain recombines TRBV4-1 with TRBJ2-5; TRBD2 matches 8 bases. The CDR3 covers 15 residues. With 3 bases clipped from V and 0 bases from J, the junction kept 3 bases outside the gene matches. Germline assignment: CDR1 MGHRA and CDR2 YSYEKL. CDR3 amino acids: CASSQGLVNQETQYF. The CDR3 region has the DNA TGCGCCAGCAGCCAGGGACTAGTTAACCAAGAGACCCAGTACTTC.

This rearrangement joins TRBV6-5 to TRBJ2-7; 11 nucleotides agree with TRBD1. The germline CDR1 and CDR2 sequences are MNHEY and SVGAGI. J lost 0 bases, V lost 3 bases, and 1 base had no gene match. This CDR3 region has 15 residues. The DNA for the CDR3 is TGTGCCAGCAGTTATGGGACAGGGGGCTCCTACGAGCAGTACTTC. Protein sequence: CASSYGTGGSYEQYF.

CDR3 in DNA: TGTGCCAGCAGTTTATCTTCCGGAAACATTCAGTACTTC. Translated, it gives CASSLSSGNIQYF. This chain links TRBV12-3 or TRBV12-4 with TRBJ2-4, with D uncertain. The CDR3 length is 13 residues. Trimming stripped 2 bases from V and 6 bases from J, with 8 bases between.

The chain links TRBV4-1 to TRBJ1-4; 9 positions agree with TRBD1. V lost 1 base and J lost 8; bases outside the gene matches: 11. The CDR3 sequence is 17 residues long. Germline assignment: CDR1 MGHRA and CDR2 YSYEKL. In DNA form, the CDR3 reads TGCGCCAGCAGCCAAGTTACCCCGGGACAGGGAAAAGAAAAACTGTTTTTT. It codes for CASSQVTPGQGKEKLFF.

This clone appeared a single time. Here the CDR3 reads CASRPEVAYNEQFF. As DNA, the CDR3 is TGCGCCAGCCGTCCGGAGGTGGCCTACAATGAGCAGTTCTTC. The genes are TRBV5-1 and TRBJ2-1, with D maybe TRBD2 (5 bases). The V gene lost 7 bases and the J gene lost 2 bases, with 13 bases spanning the gap. This CDR3 comprises 14 residues. The germline V gene encodes CDR1 SGHRS and CDR2 YFSETQ.

This chain joins TRBV27 and TRBJ2-1, with D possibly being TRBD1 or TRBD2 (5 bases each). Trimming removed 5 bases from V and 7 bases from J, with 15 bases in between. Germline V CDR1 and CDR2: MNHEY, SMNVEV (reference sequence). This CDR3 has 14 residues. The CDR3 here is CASSPIGAPNEQFF. CDR3 DNA: TGTGCCAGCAGTCCTATCGGGGCCCCTAATGAGCAGTTCTTC.

This chain links TRBV19 with TRBJ2-1, with 11 bases identical to TRBD2. Germline values: CDR1 LNHDA, CDR2 SQIVND (reference sequence). The length of the CDR3 is 17 residues. V shed 10 bases and J 3 bases; nucleotides not matched to a gene: 14. CDR3 sequence (DNA): TGTGCCACAAGAACAGCGACTAGCGGGACCCGCTACAATGAGCAGTTCTTC. Its protein product is CATRTATSGTRYNEQFF.

V gene TRBV4-2 combines with J gene TRBJ2-2; D is perhaps TRBD1 (6 bases). The germline V and J ends were trimmed by 3 bases and 1 base, with 15 bases remaining between them. Germline V gives CDR1 LGHNA, CDR2 YNFKEQ. This CDR3 contains 17 residues. Written as DNA, the CDR3 is TGTGCCAGCAGCCATGTATCCCTACAGGGGAACACCGGGGAGCTGTTTTTT. Protein product: CASSHVSLQGNTGELFF.

This clone was seen a few times. The genes are TRBV9 and TRBJ1-5, with 7 bases lining up with TRBD1. V was clipped by 3 bases and J by 5 bases; unmatched bases: 8. Per the germline V gene, CDR1 is SGDLS and CDR2 is YYNGEE. The CDR3 runs 15 residues. The CDR3 bases are TGTGCCAGCAGCGCCGGAGACAGGGTCCATCAGCCCCAGCATTTT. It encodes CASSAGDRVHQPQHF.

The chain joins TRBV18 to TRBJ2-1; D not resolved. Germline-derived CDR1 and CDR2 are KGHSH and LQKENI. This CDR3 is 11 amino acids long. The ends were cut back, 10 bases at V and 4 bases at J, with 8 bases in the middle. Here the CDR3 reads CATKLYNEQFF. The CDR3 DNA is TGTGCCACCAAGCTATACAATGAGCAGTTCTTC.

This sequence joins TRBV4-2 and TRBJ1-6; perhaps TRBD1 as D (5 bases). V was pared by 0 bases and J by 6 bases, with 6 bases between. Germline V lookup: CDR1 LGHNA, CDR2 YNFKEQ. The CDR3 loop spans 14 amino acids. The CDR3 coding sequence is TGTGCCAGCAGCCAAGAGACAGTTAATTCACCCCTCCACTTT. It encodes CASSQETVNSPLHF.

The V gene is TRBV28, the J gene TRBJ2-3; weak D call: TRBD2 (6 bases). From germline, CDR1 is MDHEN and CDR2 SYDVKM. The CDR3 is 16 amino acids. V lost 5 bases and J 0 bases, leaving 15 bases between the germline ends. This CDR3 reads CASSDRDSSSTDTQYF. The CDR3 region has the DNA TGTGCCAGCAGTGACCGGGACTCCTCTAGCACAGATACGCAGTATTTT.

This clone showed up just a few times. V usage is TRBV7-9 and J usage is TRBJ1-1, with D uncertain. The CDR3 runs to 13 residues. Trimming stripped 6 bases from V and 7 bases from J, with 15 bases between. The germline CDR1 and CDR2 sequences are SEHNR and FQNEAQ (reference sequence). CDR3 residues: CASSHPERYEAFF. The CDR3 DNA is TGTGCCAGCAGTCATCCGGAAAGATATGAAGCTTTCTTT.

The J gene is TRBJ2-7, the V gene TRBV19; TRBD2 agrees at 12 bases. This CDR3 has 18 amino acids. CDR1 is LNHDA and CDR2 is SQIVND in the germline V gene (reference sequence). The V and J ends lost 3 bases and 2 bases, in that order; junction bases with no gene match: 11. The CDR3 loop is CASSIGLAGGPRTYEQYF. The CDR3, as DNA: TGTGCCAGTAGTATTGGTCTAGCGGGAGGGCCACGGACCTACGAGCAGTACTTC. The whole variable domain, remainder taken from reference TRBV19 and TRBJ2-7, is DGGITQSPKYLFRKEGQNVTLSCEQNLNHDAMYWYRQDPGQGLRLIYYSQIVNDFQKGDIAEGYSVSREKKESFPLTVTSAQKNPTAFYLCASSIGLAGGPRTYEQYFGPGTRLTVT.

This chain uses TRBV19 with TRBJ2-7; the match to TRBD1 covers 10 bases. With V trimmed by 4 bases and J by 5 bases, 8 bases remained unmatched. Germline values: CDR1 LNHDA, CDR2 SQIVND (reference sequence). This CDR3 spans 15 amino acids. CDR3 loop: CASSTQTGTGDEQYF. The CDR3, as DNA: TGTGCCAGTAGTACCCAGACCGGGACAGGGGACGAGCAGTACTTC.

The rearrangement uses TRBV7-8 and TRBJ2-1, with a possible D match to TRBD2 (6 bases). Germline V gene sequence: CDR1 SGHVS, CDR2 FQNEAQ. The CDR3 runs to 14 residues. The germline V and J ends were trimmed by 5 bases and 8 bases, with 16 bases remaining between them. The CDR3 DNA is TGTGCCAGCAGCCACGGGACGGACTATGATGAGCAGTTCTTC. Its translation: CASSHGTDYDEQFF.

This chain uses TRBV24-1 with TRBJ1-5; TRBD1 matches at 9 bases. Germline V gives CDR1 KGHDR, CDR2 SFDVKD. V shed 9 bases and J 1 base; nucleotides not matched to a gene: 0. The CDR3 is made up of 13 amino acids. DNA of the CDR3: TGTGCCACCGGGACAGGGAGCAATCAGCCCCAGCATTTT. It encodes CATGTGSNQPQHF.

This clone was detected once. The genes are TRBV28 and TRBJ2-1; D remains unclear. CDR3 size: 13 residues. V was trimmed by 10 bases and J by 3 bases, leaving 13 bases between them. Germline V lookup: CDR1 MDHEN, CDR2 SYDVKM. The CDR3 sequence: CATRSGSYNEQFF. In nucleotides, the CDR3 is TGTGCCACCCGGTCCGGAAGCTACAATGAGCAGTTCTTC.

This clone was seen more than once but under ten times. V and J are TRBV29-1 and TRBJ1-5; possibly TRBD1 for D (5 bases). V lost 4 bases and J 6 bases, leaving 19 bases between the germline ends. CDR1 and CDR2 from the germline V gene are SQVTM and ANQGSEA. The CDR3 spans 15 residues. In DNA form, the CDR3 reads TGCAGCGTTGCCAGCCCTCCGGGACTGTCTCAGCCCCAGCATTTT. Translation gives CSVASPPGLSQPQHF.

The chain employs TRBV7-9 and TRBJ1-5; a possible D gene is TRBD1 (6 bases). The CDR3 consists of 15 residues. V was pared by 0 bases and J by 10 bases, with 16 bases between. Germline V gene data show CDR1 as SEHNR and CDR2 as FQNEAQ (reference sequence). The CDR3 bases are TGTGCCAGCAGCTTAGCCGGGGACACCGGCAGTCCCCAGCATTTT. Protein product: CASSLAGDTGSPQHF.

This clone was seen more than once but under ten times. The chain combines TRBV3-1 (or the pseudogene TRBV3-2) with TRBJ2-1, with 9 bases fitting TRBD2. The CDR3 sequence is 16 residues long. V was clipped by 1 base and J by 7 bases; unmatched bases: 8. Germline CDR1 reads LGHDT; CDR2 reads YNNKEL (reference sequence). The CDR3 loop reads CASSQGREGRKNEQFF. CDR3 coding DNA: TGTGCCAGCAGCCAAGGGCGGGAGGGCCGTAAAAATGAGCAGTTCTTC.

The genes are TRBV30 and TRBJ1-1, with TRBD1 as a possible D gene (5 bases). The length of the CDR3 is 12 residues. The V end was cut by 0 bases, the J end by 11 bases, with 13 bases between. In germline, CDR1 is GTSNPN, CDR2 SVGIG (reference sequence). The CDR3 region has the DNA TGTGCCTGGAGTGTACGGAAGGGGAGGGCTTTCTTT. This translates into CAWSVRKGRAFF.

The gene calls are TRBV7-9 and TRBJ2-5; TRBD2 matches at 8 bases. The CDR3 is 19 amino acids. The ends lost 10 bases at V and 0 bases at J; junction bases unmatched: 22. In germline, CDR1 is SEHNR, CDR2 FQNEAQ (reference sequence). CDR3 sequence (DNA): TGTGCCATCACTCGGCTTAAAGAGCGGGAGTCGACGTACCAAGAGACCCAGTACTTC. This translates into CAITRLKERESTYQETQYF. The variable domain in full, with the rest retrieved from reference TRBV7-9 and TRBJ2-5, is DTGVSQNPRHKITKRGQNVTFRCDPISEHNRLYWYRQTLGQGPEFLTYFQNEAQLEKSRLLSDRFSAERPKGSFSTLEIQRTEQGDSAMYLCAITRLKERESTYQETQYFGPGTRLLVL.

This chain connects TRBV21-1 to TRBJ2-1; the table assigns TRBD1, which was not confirmed against the DNA. TRBV21-1 is a documented pseudogene. The CDR3 contains 17 residues. The CDR3 DNA sequence: TGTGCCAGCAGCAAAATAGGGGTTGGCTGGGAAAACAATGAGCAGTTCTTC. This gives the protein CASSKIGVGWENNEQFF.